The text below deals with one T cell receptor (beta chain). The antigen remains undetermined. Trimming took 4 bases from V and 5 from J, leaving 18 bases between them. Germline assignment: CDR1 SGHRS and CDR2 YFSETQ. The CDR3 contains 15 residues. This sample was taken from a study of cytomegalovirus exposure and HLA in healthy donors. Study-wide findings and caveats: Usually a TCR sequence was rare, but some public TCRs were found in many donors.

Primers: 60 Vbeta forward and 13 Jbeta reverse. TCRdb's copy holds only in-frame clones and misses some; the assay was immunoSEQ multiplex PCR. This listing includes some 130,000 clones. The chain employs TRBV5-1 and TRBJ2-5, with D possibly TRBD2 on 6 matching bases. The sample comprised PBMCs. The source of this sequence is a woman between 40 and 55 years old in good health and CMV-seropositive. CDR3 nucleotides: TGCGCCAGCAGCGCTACTGGAGGGGCAAAGGAGACCCAGTACTTC. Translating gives CASSATGGAKETQYF.